This T cell receptor (beta chain) was observed in a study of glioma-infiltrating T cells after dendritic cell vaccination. The ends were cut back, 2 bases at V and 0 bases at J, with 7 bases in the middle. The germline CDR1 and CDR2 sequences are SQVTM and ANQGSEA. This CDR3 comprises 14 residues. The method was immunoSEQ multiplex PCR; TCRdb's version includes in-frame clones alone and lacks a portion of them. The sample yields roughly 82,000 clones, about 90% seen once. No glioblastoma patient carried an isocitrate dehydrogenase mutation. The source of this sequence is a human donor with glioblastoma. The sample was blood, taken before dendritic cell vaccination. This chain uses TRBV29-1 with TRBJ2-2; possible D gene TRBD1, 5 bases. DNA for the CDR3: TGCAGCGTTGAACTCAGGGCGAACACCGGGGAGCTGTTTTTT. Its translation is CSVELRANTGELFF.